This T cell receptor beta chain was documented in a study of radiotherapy plus CTLA-4 blockade in lung cancer listed by TCRdb under 2018. For the study in its entirety: Among enrolled patients, roughly 18% had an objective response and approximately 30% reached disease control.

Focal radiation therapy combined with CTLA-4 blockade (ipilimumab) was tested in patients with chemo-refractory metastatic non-small-cell lung cancer. Libraries were prepared through the immunoSEQ multiplex PCR assay. TCRdb holds this immuneACCESS table with in-frame rearrangements only. Some clones are missing; in checked studies, unresolved V genes explain under half, and the rest has no known cause. The sample has 85,000 to 90,000 clones on record, approximately 86% of them singletons. The biggest ten clones account for over 15% of the sample. Results and caveats for the whole study, not just this receptor: After treatment with radiotherapy and ipilimumab, TCR clones that came from tumors expanded in the peripheral blood. The strongest predictors of response were reported to be early dynamic shifts in blood T cell clones along with a rise in serum interferon-beta following radiation.

The germline V gene encodes CDR1 SGHAT and CDR2 FQNNGV. From V the trimming removes 5 bases and from J it removes 6 bases, while the gene matches leave 9 bases of the junction unaccounted for. The CDR3 runs 16 residues from the cysteine to the phenylalanine. Only CDR3 DNA remains: 48 bases, in frame from the first base. Regarding this clone: Its specific antigen is unknown. No much larger clonotype is one base removed from it; base qualities were not supplied.

The TCR sequence derives from a human donor with non-small cell lung cancer that progressed on radiotherapy plus ipilimumab. Rearrangement joined TRBV11-2 to TRBJ2-2; TRBD2 aligns with 10 central bases. The input for sequencing was peripheral blood, taken from a patient treated with radiotherapy plus ipilimumab. This receptor carries the CDR3 CASSQGWGTSAGELFF. At the DNA level, the sequence is TGTGCCAGCAGCCAAGGTTGGGGGACTAGCGCCGGGGAGCTGTTTTTT.